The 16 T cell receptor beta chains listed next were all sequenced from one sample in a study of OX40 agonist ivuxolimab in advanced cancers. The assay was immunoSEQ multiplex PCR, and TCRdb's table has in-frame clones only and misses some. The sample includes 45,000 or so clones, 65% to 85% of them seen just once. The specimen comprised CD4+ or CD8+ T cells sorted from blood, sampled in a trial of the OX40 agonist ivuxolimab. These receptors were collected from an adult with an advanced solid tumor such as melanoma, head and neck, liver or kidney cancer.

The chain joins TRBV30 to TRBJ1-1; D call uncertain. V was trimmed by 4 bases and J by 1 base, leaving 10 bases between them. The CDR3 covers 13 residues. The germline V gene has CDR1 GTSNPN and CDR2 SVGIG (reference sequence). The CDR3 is CAWNQKPNTEAFF. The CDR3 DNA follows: TGTGCCTGGAACCAGAAACCGAACACTGAAGCTTTCTTT. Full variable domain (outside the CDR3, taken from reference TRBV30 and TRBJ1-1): SQTIHQWPATLVQPVGSPLSLECTVEGTSNPNLYWYRQAAGRGLQLLFYSVGIGQISSEVPQNLSASRPQDRQFILSSKKLLLSDSGFYLCAWNQKPNTEAFFGQGTRLTVV.

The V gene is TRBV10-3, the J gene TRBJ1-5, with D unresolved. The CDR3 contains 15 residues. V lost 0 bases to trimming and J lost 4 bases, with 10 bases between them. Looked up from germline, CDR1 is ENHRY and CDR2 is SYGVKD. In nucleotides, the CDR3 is TGTGCCATCAGTGAGTCGGAGGTCCGGAATCAGCCCCAGCATTTT. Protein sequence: CAISESEVRNQPQHF.

As DNA, the CDR3 is TGCGCCAGCAGCTCCGGGACAGGGGGCTTTGAAAAACTGTTTTTT. Encoded protein: CASSSGTGGFEKLFF. The chain combines TRBV5-1 with TRBJ1-4, with TRBD1 matching over 12 bases. Germline-derived CDR1 and CDR2 are SGHRS and YFSETQ. J gave up 7 bases and V 3 bases, and 4 bases lay outside the gene matches. The CDR3 runs to 15 residues. The whole variable domain, filled in from reference TRBV5-1 and TRBJ1-4, reads KAGVTQTPRYLIKTRGQQVTLSCSPISGHRSVSWYQQTPGQGLQFLFEYFSETQRNKGNFPGRFSGRQFSNSRSEMNVSTLELGDSALYLCASSSGTGGFEKLFFGSGTQLSVL.

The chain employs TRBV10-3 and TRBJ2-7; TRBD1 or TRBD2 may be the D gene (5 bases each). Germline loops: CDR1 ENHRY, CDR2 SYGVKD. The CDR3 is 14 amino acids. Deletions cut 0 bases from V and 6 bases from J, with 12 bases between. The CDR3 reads CAISESPIGGEQYF. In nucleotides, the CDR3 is TGTGCCATCAGTGAGTCGCCGATTGGGGGCGAGCAGTACTTC.

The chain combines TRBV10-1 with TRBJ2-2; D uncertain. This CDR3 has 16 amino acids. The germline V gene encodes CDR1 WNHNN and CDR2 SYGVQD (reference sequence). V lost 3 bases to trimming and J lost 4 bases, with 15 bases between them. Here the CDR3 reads CASSDLRGEFTGELFF. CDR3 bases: TGCGCCAGCAGTGATTTACGCGGCGAGTTCACCGGGGAGCTGTTTTTT.

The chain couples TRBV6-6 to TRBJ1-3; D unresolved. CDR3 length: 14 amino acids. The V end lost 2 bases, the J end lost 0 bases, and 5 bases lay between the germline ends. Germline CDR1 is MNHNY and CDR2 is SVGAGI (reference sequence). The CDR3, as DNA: TGTGCCAGCAGTTACGGCCGCTCTGGAAACACCATATATTTT. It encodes CASSYGRSGNTIYF.

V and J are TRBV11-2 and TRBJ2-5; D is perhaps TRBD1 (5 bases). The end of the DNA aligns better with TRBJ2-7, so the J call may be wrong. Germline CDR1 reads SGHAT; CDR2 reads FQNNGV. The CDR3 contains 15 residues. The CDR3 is CASRQSTWGRYEQYF. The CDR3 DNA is TGTGCCAGCAGACAATCCACCTGGGGCCGTTACGAGCAGTACTTC.

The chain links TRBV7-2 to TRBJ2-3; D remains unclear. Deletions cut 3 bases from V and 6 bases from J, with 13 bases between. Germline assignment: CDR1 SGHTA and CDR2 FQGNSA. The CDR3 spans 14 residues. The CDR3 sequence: CASSFESYTDTQYF. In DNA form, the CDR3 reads TGTGCCAGCAGCTTTGAGAGTTACACTGATACGCAGTATTTT. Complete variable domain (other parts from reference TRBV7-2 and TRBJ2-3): GAGVSQSPSNKVTEKGKDVELRCDPISGHTALYWYRQSLGQGLEFLIYFQGNSAPDKSGLPSDRFSAERTGGSVSTLTIQRTQQEDSAVYLCASSFESYTDTQYFGPGTRLTVL.

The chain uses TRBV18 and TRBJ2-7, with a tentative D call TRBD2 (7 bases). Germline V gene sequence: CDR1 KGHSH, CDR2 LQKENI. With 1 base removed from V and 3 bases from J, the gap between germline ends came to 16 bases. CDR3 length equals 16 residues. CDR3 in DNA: TGTGCCAGCTCACCACAGGAGGGGGGGGCTATCTACGAGCAGTACTTC. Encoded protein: CASSPQEGGAIYEQYF. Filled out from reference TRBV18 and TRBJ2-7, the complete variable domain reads NAGVMQNPRHLVRRRGQEARLRCSPMKGHSHVYWYRQLPEEGLKFMVYLQKENIIDESGMPKERFSAEFPKEGPSILRIQQVVRGDSAAYFCASSPQEGGAIYEQYFGPGTRLTVT.

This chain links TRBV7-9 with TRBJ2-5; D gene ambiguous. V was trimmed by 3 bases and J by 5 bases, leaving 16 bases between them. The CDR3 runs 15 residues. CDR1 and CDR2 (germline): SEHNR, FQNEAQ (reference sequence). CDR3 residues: CASSFPQGYEETQYF. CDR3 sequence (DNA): TGTGCCAGCAGCTTTCCTCAAGGTTATGAGGAGACCCAGTACTTC.

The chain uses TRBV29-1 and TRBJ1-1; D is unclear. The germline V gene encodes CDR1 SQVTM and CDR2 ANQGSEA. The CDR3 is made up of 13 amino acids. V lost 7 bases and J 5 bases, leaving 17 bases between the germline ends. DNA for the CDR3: TGCAGCGGAACTGGGTGGTTACGGACTGAAGCTTTCTTT. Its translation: CSGTGWLRTEAFF.

The CDR3 here is CASSLDRVAGGNTDTQYF. The CDR3 DNA reads TGTGCCAGCAGCTTGGATCGAGTAGCGGGAGGAAATACAGATACGCAGTATTTT. V and J are TRBV5-6 and TRBJ2-3, with 10 bases identical to TRBD2. Germline V lookup: CDR1 SGHDT, CDR2 YYEEEE. The CDR3 has 18 residues. V lost 0 bases and J lost 3; bases outside the gene matches: 10.

The CDR3 sequence: CASSLDSGQNTGELFF. CDR3 bases: TGTGCCAGCAGCTTAGACTCGGGACAGAACACCGGGGAGCTGTTTTTT. V usage is TRBV11-3 and J usage is TRBJ2-2, with TRBD1 as a possible D gene (6 bases). The germline V gene encodes CDR1 SGHNT and CDR2 YENEEA. The CDR3 length is 16 residues. V lost 0 bases, J lost 1 base, and 9 bases lay in between. The full variable domain, in which reference TRBV11-3 and TRBJ2-2 provide the parts outside the CDR3, is EAGVVQSPRYKIIEKKQPVAFWCNPISGHNTLYWYLQNLGQGPELLIRYENEEAVDDSQLPKDRFSAERLKGVDSTLKIQPAELGDSAVYLCASSLDSGQNTGELFFGEGSRLTVL.

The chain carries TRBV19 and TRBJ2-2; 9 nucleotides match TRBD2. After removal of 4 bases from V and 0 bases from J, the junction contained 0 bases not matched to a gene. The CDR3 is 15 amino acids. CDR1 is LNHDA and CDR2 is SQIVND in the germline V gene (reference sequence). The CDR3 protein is CASSTSGTNTGELFF. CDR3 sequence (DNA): TGTGCCAGTAGTACTAGCGGGACGAACACCGGGGAGCTGTTTTTT.

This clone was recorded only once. CDR3: CASSSGQYYEQYF. The CDR3 bases are TGTGCCAGCAGCTCGGGACAGTACTACGAGCAGTACTTC. V and J are TRBV7-6 and TRBJ2-7; TRBD1 matches 7 bases. This CDR3 is 13 amino acids long. Germline CDR1 is SGHVS and CDR2 is FNYEAQ. J was trimmed by 3 bases and V by 4 bases; bases with no gene match: 3.

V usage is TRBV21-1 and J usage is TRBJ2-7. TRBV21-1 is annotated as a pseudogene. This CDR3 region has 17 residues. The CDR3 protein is CASSRCSQDRRPLEQYF. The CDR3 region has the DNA TGTGCCAGCAGCAGATGCTCCCAGGACCGACGCCCCCTAGAGCAGTACTTC.